The 21 T cell receptor beta chains in this list originate from one sample, sequenced in a study of blood T cell repertoires in COVID-19. TCRdb's table, derived via immunoSEQ multiplex PCR, lists solely in-frame clones and lacks some. The table lists approximately 460,000 clones, roughly 87% of them singletons, with roughly 0.9% in the top ten. Sequenced: peripheral blood. These receptors were taken from a man younger than 30 with COVID-19, enrolled during active disease.

The chain joins TRBV11-2 to TRBJ2-7; maybe TRBD1 (5 bases). Trimming removed 3 bases at V and 5 bases at J, with 11 bases between. The CDR3 sequence is 13 residues long. Germline lookup yields CDR1 SGHAT and CDR2 FQNNGV. The CDR3 nucleotides read TGTGCCAGCAGCTTTCAGGGCAACGACGAGCAGTACTTC. Translated: CASSFQGNDEQYF.

This chain connects TRBV19 to TRBJ1-5, with D perhaps TRBD1 (5 bases). The V gene's germline CDR1 is LNHDA and CDR2 SQIVND (reference sequence). V was pared by 4 bases and J by 5 bases, with 12 bases between. The CDR3 has 14 amino acids. The chain's CDR3 is CASSRAAGHQPQHF. The DNA for the CDR3 is TGTGCCAGTAGTAGGGCGGCGGGACATCAGCCCCAGCATTTT.

This clone appeared once. The V call is TRBV27, the J call TRBJ2-1; no clear D. Germline assignment: CDR1 MNHEY and CDR2 SMNVEV (reference sequence). The CDR3 consists of 14 residues. V lost 2 bases to trimming and J lost 2 bases, with 7 bases between them. CDR3 sequence (DNA): TGTGCCAGCAGTTTAGGGCTGACCTACAATGAGCAGTTCTTC. This translates into CASSLGLTYNEQFF.

The rearrangement links TRBV18 to TRBJ1-4, with 11 bases matching TRBD1. V lost 0 bases to trimming and J lost 7 bases; unmatched junction nucleotides: 1. This CDR3 spans 15 amino acids. The V gene's germline CDR1 is KGHSH and CDR2 LQKENI. CDR3 residues: CASSPPDRGREKLFF. Here the CDR3 DNA reads TGTGCCAGCTCACCACCGGACAGGGGGCGTGAAAAACTGTTTTTT.

V gene TRBV19 combines with J gene TRBJ2-5, with 9 positions matching TRBD2. Per germline, CDR1 LNHDA and CDR2 SQIVND (reference sequence). This CDR3 comprises 14 residues. The V segment lost 6 bases and the J segment 5 bases; nucleotides outside the gene matches: 7. CDR3 nucleotide sequence: TGTGCCAGTAGCACAGGCGGGGGGGCGGAGACCCAGTACTTC. Translation gives CASSTGGGAETQYF.

This chain uses TRBV18 with TRBJ1-4; D remains unclear. CDR1 and CDR2 from the germline V gene are KGHSH and LQKENI. V lost 0 bases, J lost 7 bases, and 9 bases lay in between. The CDR3 consists of 14 residues. The CDR3 loop reads CASSPPADSEKLFF. The CDR3 coding sequence is TGTGCCAGCTCACCACCGGCTGACTCTGAAAAACTGTTTTTT.

The chain has TRBV11-2 and TRBJ1-1; D might be TRBD1 (5 bases). This CDR3 is built from 15 residues. V shed 3 bases and J shed 2 bases, with 13 bases lying between them. Germline lookup yields CDR1 SGHAT and CDR2 FQNNGV. The CDR3 nucleotides read TGTGCCAGCAGCTTCGGGGGAGGGTTTAACACTGAAGCTTTCTTT. It yields the protein CASSFGGGFNTEAFF.

The rearrangement uses TRBV10-1 and TRBJ2-1; the match to TRBD2 covers 8 bases. Germline V lookup: CDR1 WNHNN, CDR2 SYGVQD (reference sequence). J gave up 7 bases and V 3 bases, and 8 bases lay outside the gene matches. The CDR3 extends over 15 amino acids. CDR3 amino acids: CASSDGASGLNEQFF. CDR3 DNA: TGCGCCAGCAGTGATGGTGCTAGCGGGCTGAATGAGCAGTTCTTC.

The chain has TRBV5-1 and TRBJ2-5, with TRBD2 matching 10 bases. Germline loops: CDR1 SGHRS, CDR2 YFSETQ. V was pared by 0 bases and J by 5 bases, with 7 bases of the junction left unmatched. The CDR3 totals 16 residues. The CDR3 bases are TGCGCCAGCAGCTTGGCCGCTAGCGGGAGCTGGGAGACCCAGTACTTC. This translates into CASSLAASGSWETQYF.

The rearrangement links TRBV6-5 to TRBJ1-6; D might be TRBD1 (6 bases). The germline V gene encodes CDR1 MNHEY and CDR2 SVGAGI. The CDR3 is 16 amino acids. Trimming stripped 3 bases from V and 10 bases from J, with 19 bases between. This chain's CDR3 is CASSYRWDILYSPLHF. The DNA of the CDR3 is TGTGCCAGCAGTTATAGGTGGGACATTCTATACTCACCCCTCCACTTT.

CDR3 nucleotides: TGCAGCGTCCAAATGGGAGCCGAGCAGTACTTC. It translates to CSVQMGAEQYF. This sequence joins TRBV29-1 and TRBJ2-7; possible D gene TRBD2, 5 bases. Germline CDR1 SQVTM, CDR2 ANQGSEA. The CDR3 length is 11 residues. Trimming left V 6 bases short and J 6 bases short, with 12 bases between.

The chain recombines TRBV18 with TRBJ1-4, with D maybe TRBD1 (5 bases). V was cut by 0 bases and J by 5 bases, with 10 bases left in between. Per germline, CDR1 KGHSH and CDR2 LQKENI. The CDR3 consists of 15 residues. The CDR3: CASSPPTGGNEKLFF. In DNA, the CDR3 is TGTGCCAGCTCACCACCAACCGGGGGGAATGAAAAACTGTTTTTT.

J is TRBJ2-1 and V is TRBV5-5; 8 positions agree with TRBD2. V lost 0 bases to trimming and J lost 2 bases; unmatched junction nucleotides: 1. CDR3 length equals 15 residues. CDR1 and CDR2 from the germline V gene are SGHKS and YYEKEE (reference sequence). The CDR3 nucleotides are TGTGCCAGCAGCTTGGAGCGGGAGACCTACAATGAGCAGTTCTTC. Translating gives CASSLERETYNEQFF.

The chain recombines TRBV7-9 with TRBJ1-1; D ambiguous. V was shortened by 6 bases and J by 5 bases, with 16 bases between the two germline ends. This CDR3 contains 14 residues. Germline V gene sequence: CDR1 SEHNR, CDR2 FQNEAQ (reference sequence). The CDR3 bases are TGTGCCAGCAGTGAGGGAGATCCGGGAACTGAAGCTTTCTTT. It is translated as CASSEGDPGTEAFF.

This sequence joins TRBV11-3 and TRBJ2-5, with 7 bases that match TRBD1. Germline lookup yields CDR1 SGHNT and CDR2 YENEEA. The CDR3 spans 16 residues. V lost 1 base and J lost 2; bases outside the gene matches: 7. The CDR3 coding sequence is TGTGCCAGCAGCTTAGGAGGGACAGTGTCTCAAGAGACCCAGTACTTC. Translated: CASSLGGTVSQETQYF.

The rearrangement uses TRBV11-2 and TRBJ2-2; TRBD1 might be the D (6 bases). With 2 bases removed from V and 3 bases from J, the gap between germline ends came to 10 bases. This CDR3 has 15 residues. CDR1 is SGHAT and CDR2 is FQNNGV in the germline V gene. CDR3 residues: CASSLQGSDTGELFF. The CDR3 region has the DNA TGTGCCAGCAGCTTACAGGGGTCGGACACCGGGGAGCTGTTTTTT.

The chain joins TRBV9 to TRBJ2-7; maybe TRBD1 (6 bases). The CDR3 spans 14 residues. Germline V lookup: CDR1 SGDLS, CDR2 YYNGEE. V lost 0 bases and J lost 3, with 10 bases in between. CDR3 region: CASSVGAGDYEQYF. DNA for the CDR3: TGTGCCAGCAGCGTAGGGGCAGGGGACTACGAGCAGTACTTC.

The genes are TRBV6-1 and TRBJ2-7; D is ambiguous. Trimming removed 2 bases at V and 1 base at J, with 6 bases between. CDR1 is MNHNS and CDR2 is SASEGT in the germline V gene. The CDR3 totals 13 residues. As DNA, the CDR3 is TGTGCCAGCAGTGAACCCCTATCCTACGAGCAGTACTTC. Residues: CASSEPLSYEQYF.

The CDR3 spells CASSDSKGAGVINEQFF. Written as DNA, the CDR3 is TGTGCCAGCAGTGACTCCAAGGGCGCGGGAGTTATTAATGAGCAGTTCTTC. The chain couples TRBV6-4 to TRBJ2-1, with 7 positions matching TRBD2. The CDR3 extends over 17 amino acids. Germline V gene data show CDR1 as MRHNA and CDR2 as SNTAGT. After removal of 0 bases from V and 7 bases from J, the junction contained 12 bases not matched to a gene.

J is TRBJ2-3 and V is TRBV13; 9 nucleotides line up with TRBD2. Germline V gives CDR1 PRHDT, CDR2 FYEKMQ (reference sequence). V lost 4 bases, J lost 3 bases, and 2 bases stayed unmatched. The CDR3 spans 14 residues. The CDR3 loop is CASSSLAGTDTQYF. As DNA, the CDR3 is TGTGCCAGCAGCTCCCTAGCGGGAACAGATACGCAGTATTTT.

V and J are TRBV7-8 and TRBJ2-2; the match to TRBD1 covers 9 bases. Germline lookup yields CDR1 SGHVS and CDR2 FQNEAQ. Trimming took 1 base from V and 7 from J; bases not matched to a gene: 4. The CDR3 runs 15 residues. Written as DNA, the CDR3 is TGTGCCAGCAGCTTAGACAGGGGGCAGGTCGGGGAGCTGTTTTTT. Translation: CASSLDRGQVGELFF.